This TCR beta chain originates from a study of blood T cell repertoires in COVID-19. At the level of the study: Acute and convalescent COVID-19 specimens originated in the United States, Italy and Spain. The analysed material was cDNA or gDNA that came from T cells, B-cell-depleted T cells, or PBMCs.

From germline, CDR1 is SGHRS and CDR2 YFSETQ. This CDR3 comprises 13 residues. Trimming shortened V by 5 bases and J by 5 bases, and 10 bases separated the two germline ends. Methods used by the authors: Estimation of nucleated cell counts was performed using reference gene primer amplification. Produced via immunoSEQ multiplex PCR; TCRdb's table is partial and in-frame only. From that table come the V and J calls and clone size; the DNA was used to work out D and trimming. The sample has tens of thousands of clones, 80% to 90% seen once. What was sequenced was peripheral blood. The origin of this receptor is a man in his thirties or forties with acute or convalescent COVID-19. This sequence joins TRBV5-1 and TRBJ1-4, with D possibly TRBD1 on 6 matching bases. This CDR3 is CASSRTENEKLFF. For the CDR3, the DNA is TGCGCCAGCAGTCGGACAGAGAATGAAAAACTGTTTTTT.